The sequence of this T cell receptor beta chain was determined in a study of blood T cell repertoires in COVID-19. Turning to the study itself: Spain, Italy and the United States supplied samples that represented acute and convalescent COVID-19. PBMCs, B-cell-depleted T cells, or T cells provided the cDNA or gDNA that made up the material.

CDR1 and CDR2 from the germline V gene are SGDLS and YYNGEE. V lost 0 bases, J lost 1 base, and 5 bases stayed unmatched. This CDR3 has 17 amino acids. In the study's own analysis: The assay estimated nucleated cells by amplifying reference gene primers. The data were produced by immunoSEQ multiplex PCR, yet TCRdb's version contains in-frame clones alone and is incomplete. The V and J calls and the clone size are those of that table, but D and trimming were determined from the DNA. In the table there are about 190,000 clones, about 85% of which are singletons. This TCR was recovered from a young man with acute or convalescent COVID-19. V usage is TRBV9 and J usage is TRBJ2-3, with TRBD2 matching 10 bases. Sequenced input: peripheral blood. CDR3 bases: TGTGCCAGCAGCGTAGGAGGACTAGCGGAGCGCACAGATACGCAGTATTTT. Translated, it gives CASSVGGLAERTDTQYF.